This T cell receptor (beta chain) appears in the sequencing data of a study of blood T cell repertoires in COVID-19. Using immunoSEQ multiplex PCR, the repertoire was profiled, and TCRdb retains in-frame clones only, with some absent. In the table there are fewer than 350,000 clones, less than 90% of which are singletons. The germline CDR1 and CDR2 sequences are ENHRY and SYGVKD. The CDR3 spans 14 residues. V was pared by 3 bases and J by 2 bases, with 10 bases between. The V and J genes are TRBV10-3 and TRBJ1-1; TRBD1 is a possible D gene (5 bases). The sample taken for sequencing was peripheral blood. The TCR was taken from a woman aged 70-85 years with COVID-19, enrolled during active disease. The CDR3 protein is CAISEAGTNTEAFF. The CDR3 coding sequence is TGTGCCATCAGTGAAGCGGGGACCAACACTGAAGCTTTCTTT.